This T cell receptor (beta chain) derives from a study of T cell changes during pregnancy in multiple sclerosis. The CDR3 covers 16 residues. Trimming took 3 bases from V and 1 from J; bases not matched to a gene: 7. Germline values: CDR1 MRHNA, CDR2 SNTAGT. TCRdb's copy holds only in-frame clones and misses some; the assay was immunoSEQ multiplex PCR. The repertoire includes 50,000 or so clones, around 94% of them detected once, and around 0.6% sits in the top ten. The receptor was derived from a female donor with multiple sclerosis, enrolled in a pregnancy study. Sequencing used CD4+ T cells from peripheral blood mononuclear cells, obtained in the second trimester of pregnancy. V and J are TRBV6-4 and TRBJ1-1; 8 nucleotides align to TRBD1. The CDR3 loop is CASSEAWTGQNTEAFF. In DNA form, the CDR3 reads TGTGCCAGCAGTGAAGCCTGGACAGGGCAGAACACTGAAGCTTTCTTT.